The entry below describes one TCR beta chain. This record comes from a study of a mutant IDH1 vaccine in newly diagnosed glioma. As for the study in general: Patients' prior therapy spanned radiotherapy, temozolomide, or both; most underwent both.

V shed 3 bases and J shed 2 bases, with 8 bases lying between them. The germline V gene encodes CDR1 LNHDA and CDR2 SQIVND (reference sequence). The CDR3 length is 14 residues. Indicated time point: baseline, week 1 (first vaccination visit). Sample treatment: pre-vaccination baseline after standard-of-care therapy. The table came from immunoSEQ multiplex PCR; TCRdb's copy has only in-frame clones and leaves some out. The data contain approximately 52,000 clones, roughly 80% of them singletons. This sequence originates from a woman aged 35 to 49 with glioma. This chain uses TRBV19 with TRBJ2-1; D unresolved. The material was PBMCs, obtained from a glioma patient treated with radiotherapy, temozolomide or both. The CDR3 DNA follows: TGTGCCAGTAGTATGCGGAGACCCTACAATGAGCAGTTCTTC. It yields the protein CASSMRRPYNEQFF.